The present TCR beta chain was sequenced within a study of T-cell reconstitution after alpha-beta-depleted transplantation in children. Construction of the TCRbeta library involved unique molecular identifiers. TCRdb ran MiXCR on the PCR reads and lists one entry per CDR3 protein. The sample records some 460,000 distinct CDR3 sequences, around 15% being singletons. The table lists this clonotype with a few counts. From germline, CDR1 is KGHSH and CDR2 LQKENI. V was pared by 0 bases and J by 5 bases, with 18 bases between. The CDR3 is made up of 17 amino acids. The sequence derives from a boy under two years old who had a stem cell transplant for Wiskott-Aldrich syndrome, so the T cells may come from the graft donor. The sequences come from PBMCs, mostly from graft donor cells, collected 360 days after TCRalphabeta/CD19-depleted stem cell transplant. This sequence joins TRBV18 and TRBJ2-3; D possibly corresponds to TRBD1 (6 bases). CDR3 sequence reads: CASSPPAKGDIIDTQYF. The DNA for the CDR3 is TGTGCCAGCTCACCACCGGCGAAGGGGGACATTATAGATACGCAGTATTTT.